This entry concerns a single T cell receptor (beta chain). The data were obtained in a study of cytomegalovirus exposure and HLA in healthy donors. Background on the study: Samples from HLA-typed donors yielded about 80 million unique TCRs in an early data release.

The ends lost 4 bases at V and 8 bases at J; junction bases unmatched: 3. The CDR3 covers 12 residues. Germline V lookup: CDR1 SQVTM, CDR2 ANQGSEA. PCR used 60 Vbeta primers and 13 Jbeta primers. Data came from immunoSEQ multiplex PCR; TCRdb stores just in-frame clones and leaves some out. The sample consists of more than 80,000 clones, roughly 61% of them appearing once. Sequenced sample: PBMCs. The chain couples TRBV29-1 to TRBJ1-4, with TRBD1 matching over 8 bases. This receptor was obtained from a woman between 40 and 50 years old in good health and CMV-seropositive. The CDR3 loop reads CSVGTGWEKLFF. Written as DNA, the CDR3 is TGCAGCGTTGGGACAGGGTGGGAAAAACTGTTTTTT.